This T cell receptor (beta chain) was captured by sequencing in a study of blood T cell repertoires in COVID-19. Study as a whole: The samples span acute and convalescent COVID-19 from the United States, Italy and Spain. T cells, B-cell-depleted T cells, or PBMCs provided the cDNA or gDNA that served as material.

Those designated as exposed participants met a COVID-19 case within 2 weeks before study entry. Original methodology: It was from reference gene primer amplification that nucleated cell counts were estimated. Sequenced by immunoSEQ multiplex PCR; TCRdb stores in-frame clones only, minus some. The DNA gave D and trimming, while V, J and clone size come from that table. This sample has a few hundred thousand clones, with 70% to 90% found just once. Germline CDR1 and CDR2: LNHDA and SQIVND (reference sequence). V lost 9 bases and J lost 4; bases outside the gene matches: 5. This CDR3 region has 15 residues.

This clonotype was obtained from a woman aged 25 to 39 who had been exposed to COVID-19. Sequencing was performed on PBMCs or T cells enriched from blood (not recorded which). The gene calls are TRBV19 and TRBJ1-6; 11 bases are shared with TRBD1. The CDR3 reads CASRTGGGYNSPLHF. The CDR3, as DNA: TGTGCCAGCCGGACAGGGGGCGGGTATAATTCACCCCTCCACTTT. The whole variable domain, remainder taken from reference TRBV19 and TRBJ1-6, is DGGITQSPKYLFRKEGQNVTLSCEQNLNHDAMYWYRQDPGQGLRLIYYSQIVNDFQKGDIAEGYSVSREKKESFPLTVTSAQKNPTAFYLCASRTGGGYNSPLHFGNGTRLTVT.